The present T cell receptor beta chain was sequenced within a study of graft-versus-host responses after intestinal transplantation. Overall study results and limits: GvH clones surfaced in recipient marrow, some emerging earlier in ileum or blood. Graft-versus-host to host-versus-graft clonal ratios in allografts were high in patients with graft-donor T cell macrochimerism.

The protocol was immunoSEQ multiplex PCR, while the TCRdb copy is restricted to in-frame clones and leaves out a portion. The repertoire includes 96,000 or so clones, around nine tenths of them detected once, and approximately 0.18% sits in the top ten. Germline V gives CDR1 KGHSH, CDR2 LQKENI. The CDR3 consists of 17 residues. Germline trimming cut 5 bases from V and 6 bases from J; bases unmatched to any gene: 16. About this clone: Antigen specificity is unknown.

The receptor was derived from a human donor who received an intestinal transplant. The chain is built from TRBV18 and TRBJ2-3; TRBD2 matches 8 bases. Here the sequenced sample was unstimulated CD4+ T cells sorted from spleen or lymph node cells, taken before intestinal transplant. The CDR3 here is CASSSPGGAGVGDTQYF. For the CDR3, the DNA is TGTGCCAGCTCATCCCCCGGGGGAGCGGGAGTTGGTGATACGCAGTATTTT.